This T cell receptor beta chain was profiled in a study of T cell repertoires in urothelial bladder cancer. Study results and caveats: A single clone reached 2% to 2.5% in benign versus up to roughly 15% in carcinoma. Urothelial carcinoma specimens: median 5,569 T cells versus roughly 26,000 in benign.

The CDR3 is 14 residues long. Trimming took 1 base from V and 8 from J, leaving 12 bases between them. In germline, CDR1 is LGHNA, CDR2 YSLEER. Sequenced by immunoSEQ multiplex PCR; TCRdb stores in-frame clones only, minus some. The profile shows about 13,000 clones, 60% to 75% of them singletons. Points on this clone: Antigen: not known.

V is TRBV4-3 and J is TRBJ2-4, with D possibly being TRBD1 or TRBD2 (5 bases each). Input material: tumor-infiltrating cells from bladder cancer. The TCR originated in a human donor with urothelial carcinoma. As DNA, the CDR3 is TGCGCCAGCAGCCAAGGTGGGGGAAGAGACATTCAGTACTTC. Translated, it gives CASSQGGGRDIQYF.